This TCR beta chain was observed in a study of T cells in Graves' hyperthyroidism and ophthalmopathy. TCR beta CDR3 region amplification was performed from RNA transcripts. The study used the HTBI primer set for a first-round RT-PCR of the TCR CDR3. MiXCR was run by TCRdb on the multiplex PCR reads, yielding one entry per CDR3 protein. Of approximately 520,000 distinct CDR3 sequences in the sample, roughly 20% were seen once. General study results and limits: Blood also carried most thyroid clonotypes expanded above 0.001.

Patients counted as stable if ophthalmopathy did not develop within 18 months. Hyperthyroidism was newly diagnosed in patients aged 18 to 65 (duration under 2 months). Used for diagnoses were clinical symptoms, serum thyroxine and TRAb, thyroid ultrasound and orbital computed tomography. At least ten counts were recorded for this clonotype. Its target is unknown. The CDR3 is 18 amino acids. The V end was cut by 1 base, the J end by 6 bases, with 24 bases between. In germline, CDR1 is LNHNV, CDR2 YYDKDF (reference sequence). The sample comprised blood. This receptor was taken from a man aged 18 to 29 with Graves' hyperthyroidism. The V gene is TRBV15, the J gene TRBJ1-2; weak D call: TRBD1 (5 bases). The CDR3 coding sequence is TGTGCCACCAGCAGAGCTGGAGCCGGGGCAGGGAAGGAGGATGGCTACACCTTC. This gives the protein CATSRAGAGAGKEDGYTF.